This T cell receptor (beta chain) is from a study of blood T cell repertoires in COVID-19. CDR3 size: 13 residues. This clone showed up just a few times. Some clones are missing from TCRdb's copy, which holds only in-frame ones; the method was immunoSEQ multiplex PCR. The table includes about 36,000 clones, approximately 80% detected once. Sequencing was done on a sample of peripheral blood. This clonotype originated in a human donor in a cohort sampled during active COVID-19. The chain joins TRBV21-1 to TRBJ2-7; the DNA was not used to check the table's D call, TRBD2. TRBV21-1 is deemed a pseudogene. The CDR3 DNA follows: TGTGCCAGCAGCTCAGGGACTGACACCGGGGAGTACTTC. Its protein product is CASSSGTDTGEYF.